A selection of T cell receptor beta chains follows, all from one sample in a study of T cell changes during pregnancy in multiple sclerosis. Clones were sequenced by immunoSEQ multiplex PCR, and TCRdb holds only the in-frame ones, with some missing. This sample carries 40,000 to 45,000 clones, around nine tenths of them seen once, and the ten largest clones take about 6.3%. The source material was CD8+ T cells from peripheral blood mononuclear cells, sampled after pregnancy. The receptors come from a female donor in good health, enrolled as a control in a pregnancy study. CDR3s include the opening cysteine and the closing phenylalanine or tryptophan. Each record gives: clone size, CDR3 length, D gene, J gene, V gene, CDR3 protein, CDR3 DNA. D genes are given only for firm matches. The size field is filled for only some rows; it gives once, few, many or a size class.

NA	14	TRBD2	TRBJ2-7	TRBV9	CASSSAGLVDEQYF	TGTGCCAGCAGCTCTGCGGGACTAGTAGACGAGCAGTACTTC
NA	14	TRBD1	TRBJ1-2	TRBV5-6	CASSFQGAVYGYTF	TGTGCCAGCAGCTTTCAGGGGGCCGTCTATGGCTACACCTTC
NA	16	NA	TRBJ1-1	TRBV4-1	CASSQEGGLGNTEAFF	TGCGCCAGCAGCCAAGAAGGAGGACTGGGTAACACTGAAGCTTTCTTT
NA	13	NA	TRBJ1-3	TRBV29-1	CSVVGHPGNTIYF	TGCAGCGTTGTCGGTCATCCTGGAAACACCATATATTTT
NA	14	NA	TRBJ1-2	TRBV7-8	CASSPGVTDYGYTF	TGTGCCAGCAGCCCAGGGGTGACAGACTATGGCTACACCTTC
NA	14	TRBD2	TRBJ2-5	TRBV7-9	CASSLGGRVETQYF	TGTGCCAGCAGCTTAGGAGGGAGGGTAGAGACCCAGTACTTC
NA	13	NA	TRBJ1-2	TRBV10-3	CAIRDTSNYGYTF	TGTGCCATCAGGGACACCTCTAACTATGGCTACACCTTC
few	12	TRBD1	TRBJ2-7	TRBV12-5	CASQGDPGEQYF	TGTGCTAGTCAGGGGGATCCGGGTGAGCAGTACTTC
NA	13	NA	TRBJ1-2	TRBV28	CASSLEGADGYTF	TGTGCCAGCAGTTTAGAGGGCGCCGATGGCTACACCTTC
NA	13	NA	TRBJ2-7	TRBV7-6	CASSLAADYEQYF	TGTGCCAGCAGCTTAGCGGCAGACTACGAGCAGTACTTC
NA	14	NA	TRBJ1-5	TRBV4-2	CASSQGRGSEPQHF	TGTGCCAGCAGCCAAGGTAGGGGGAGTGAGCCCCAGCATTTT
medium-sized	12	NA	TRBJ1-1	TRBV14	CASSQEAPKAFF	TGTGCCAGCAGCCAAGAGGCCCCAAAAGCTTTCTTT
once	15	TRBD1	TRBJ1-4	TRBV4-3	CASSPGTGDNEKLFF	TGCGCCAGCAGCCCGGGGACAGGGGATAATGAAAAACTGTTTTTT
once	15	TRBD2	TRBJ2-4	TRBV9	CASSVASGGAHIQYF	TGTGCCAGCAGCGTGGCTAGCGGGGGGGCCCACATTCAGTACTTC
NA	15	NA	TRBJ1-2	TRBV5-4	CASSPFSTTNYGYTF	TGTGCCAGCAGCCCTTTCTCGACTACTAACTATGGCTACACCTTC
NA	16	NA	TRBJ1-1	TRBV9	CASSPSGAGGHTEAFF	TGTGCCAGCAGCCCCAGTGGGGCCGGTGGACACACTGAAGCTTTCTTT